Presented here are 25 T cell receptor beta chains from one specimen sequenced in a study of T cell changes during pregnancy in multiple sclerosis. Clones were read by immunoSEQ multiplex PCR, and TCRdb kept only the in-frame ones, dropping some. Among about 38,000 clones listed, around 90% were seen once. Sequencing used CD4+ T cells from peripheral blood mononuclear cells, obtained after pregnancy. Receptors originate from a female donor in good health, enrolled as a control in a pregnancy study.

The rearrangement joins TRBV30 to TRBJ2-3, with 7 bases that match TRBD1. The CDR3 is made up of 15 amino acids. Losses at the gene ends were 1 base for V and 6 bases for J; bases not matched to a gene: 10. CDR1 and CDR2 (germline): GTSNPN, SVGIG (reference sequence). For the CDR3, the DNA is TGTGCCTGGAGTGCGGACAGGACACCAGGGGATACGCAGTATTTT. Its translation: CAWSADRTPGDTQYF. Drawing the rest from reference TRBV30 and TRBJ2-3, the complete variable domain is SQTIHQWPATLVQPVGSPLSLECTVEGTSNPNLYWYRQAAGRGLQLLFYSVGIGQISSEVPQNLSASRPQDRQFILSSKKLLLSDSGFYLCAWSADRTPGDTQYFGPGTRLTVL.

The gene calls are TRBV10-3 and TRBJ2-7; the D gene is possibly TRBD2 (5 bases). CDR1 is ENHRY, CDR2 SYGVKD, per germline. The V gene lost 0 bases and the J gene lost 7 bases, with 16 bases spanning the gap. The CDR3 covers 15 residues. The DNA of the CDR3 is TGTGCCATCAGTGAGTCTAGGGTAGCGAGTAATGAGCAGTACTTC. Residues: CAISESRVASNEQYF.

J is TRBJ2-1 and V is TRBV11-3; no reliable D call. Germline values: CDR1 SGHNT, CDR2 YENEEA. The CDR3 sequence is 16 residues long. Trimming left V 3 bases short and J 6 bases short, with 18 bases between. This CDR3 is CASSFHGETAVNEQFF. CDR3 DNA sequence: TGTGCCAGCAGCTTTCATGGTGAAACGGCGGTCAATGAGCAGTTCTTC.

Only one count was recorded for this clone. V is TRBV10-3 and J is TRBJ1-6; 7 positions match TRBD1. This CDR3 has 14 amino acids. With 6 bases clipped from V and 10 bases from J, the junction kept 9 bases outside the gene matches. Germline V gives CDR1 ENHRY, CDR2 SYGVKD. The chain's CDR3 is CAISVDRVGSPLHF. CDR3 sequence (DNA): TGTGCCATCAGCGTCGACAGGGTGGGCTCACCCCTCCACTTT.

This chain connects TRBV5-5 to TRBJ2-2; the match to TRBD2 covers 7 bases. Germline CDR1 reads SGHKS; CDR2 reads YYEKEE (reference sequence). With 2 bases clipped from V and 4 bases from J, the junction kept 5 bases outside the gene matches. The CDR3 has 15 residues. CDR3 nucleotide sequence: TGTGCCAGCAGCTTAGGGGACTATATCACCGGGGAGCTGTTTTTT. Its protein is CASSLGDYITGELFF.

This chain joins TRBV11-2 and TRBJ1-1, with TRBD1 identical over 10 bases. The germline gives CDR1 SGHAT, CDR2 FQNNGV. The V gene end was trimmed by 4 bases and the J gene end by 4 bases; junction bases not matched to a gene: 6. The CDR3 runs 15 residues. CDR3 DNA sequence: TGTGCCAGCAGCTGGAAAGGACAGGGGGGCACTGAAGCTTTCTTT. Protein sequence: CASSWKGQGGTEAFF.

This clone was seen only once. The chain couples TRBV14 to TRBJ1-1; no clear D gene. There are 13 residues in the CDR3. In germline, CDR1 is SGHDN, CDR2 FVKESK. V lost 4 bases, J lost 0 bases, and 6 bases lay in between. The CDR3 nucleotides are TGTGCCAGCAGCCGAAACTTGAACACTGAAGCTTTCTTT. Its protein product is CASSRNLNTEAFF.

CDR3 in DNA: TGTGCCAGCAGGAACGAGTTGGAGCAGTACTTC. Protein: CASRNELEQYF. The chain recombines TRBV7-6 with TRBJ2-7; D remains ambiguous. CDR3 size: 11 residues. V lost 6 bases and J 7 bases, leaving 10 bases between the germline ends. Germline assignment: CDR1 SGHVS and CDR2 FNYEAQ.

V gene TRBV11-3 combines with J gene TRBJ2-2, with TRBD2 matching over 13 bases. The CDR3 is made up of 18 amino acids. Germline V gene lookup returns CDR1 SGHNT and CDR2 YENEEA. The V segment lost 5 bases and the J segment 3 bases; nucleotides outside the gene matches: 9. The CDR3: CASSPRTSGGRHTGELFF. Here the CDR3 DNA reads TGTGCCAGCAGCCCCCGGACTAGCGGGGGCCGCCACACCGGGGAGCTGTTTTTT. Combining the CDR3 with reference TRBV11-3 and TRBJ2-2 gives the whole variable domain EAGVVQSPRYKIIEKKQPVAFWCNPISGHNTLYWYLQNLGQGPELLIRYENEEAVDDSQLPKDRFSAERLKGVDSTLKIQPAELGDSAVYLCASSPRTSGGRHTGELFFGEGSRLTVL.

This rearrangement joins TRBV7-2 to TRBJ2-7; possibly TRBD1 for D (5 bases). V shed 0 bases and J shed 3 bases, with 6 bases lying between them. Germline V gene data show CDR1 as SGHTA and CDR2 as FQGNSA. This CDR3 comprises 13 residues. CDR3 sequence reads: CASSLAGLYEQYF. CDR3 DNA: TGTGCCAGCAGCTTAGCGGGGCTCTACGAGCAGTACTTC.

A single count supports this clone. V and J are TRBV30 and TRBJ2-7; maybe TRBD1 (7 bases). The CDR3 is 13 residues long. V lost 4 bases to trimming and J lost 1 base, with 11 bases between them. Germline CDR1 is GTSNPN and CDR2 is SVGIG (reference sequence). The CDR3 DNA reads as TGTGCCTGGACAGGGGGGCGTTCCTACGAGCAGTACTTC. It yields the protein CAWTGGRSYEQYF.

The gene calls are TRBV7-9 and TRBJ2-7; 13 nucleotides align to TRBD2. Germline CDR1 reads SEHNR; CDR2 reads FQNEAQ (reference sequence). CDR3 size: 15 residues. V gave up 3 bases and J gave up 3 bases; unmatched junction bases: 2. For the CDR3, the DNA is TGTGCCAGCAGCTTGGGGACTAGCGGGATCTACGAGCAGTACTTC. It yields the protein CASSLGTSGIYEQYF.

The gene calls are TRBV4-1 and TRBJ1-5; 11 nucleotides agree with TRBD1. The CDR3 covers 16 residues. Germline lookup yields CDR1 MGHRA and CDR2 YSYEKL. With V trimmed by 4 bases and J by 4 bases, 6 bases remained unmatched. The CDR3 bases are TGCGCCAGCAGCCCCCACGGGGACAGGGGGAATCAGCCCCAGCATTTT. It is translated as CASSPHGDRGNQPQHF.

The chain links TRBV19 to TRBJ2-2; 8 bases align to TRBD1. The CDR3 has 16 amino acids. V lost 6 bases, J lost 4 bases, and 10 bases stayed unmatched. From germline, CDR1 is LNHDA and CDR2 SQIVND (reference sequence). The CDR3 sequence: CASSKPGGLGTGELFF. CDR3 in DNA: TGTGCCAGTAGCAAGCCAGGGGGCCTGGGCACCGGGGAGCTGTTTTTT.

In its sample, this clone was seen once. V and J are TRBV14 and TRBJ2-2; 7 bases agree with TRBD1. From germline, CDR1 is SGHDN and CDR2 FVKESK. The CDR3 sequence is 16 residues long. J was trimmed by 3 bases and V by 4 bases; bases with no gene match: 8. The CDR3: CASSRYRGHDTGELFF. The CDR3 DNA is TGTGCCAGCAGCCGATACAGGGGCCACGACACCGGGGAGCTGTTTTTT.

The DNA of the CDR3 is TGTGCCAGCAGCTCGACCCCGGGACAGGGAAACATTCAGTACTTC. It is translated as CASSSTPGQGNIQYF. The chain recombines TRBV7-2 with TRBJ2-4, with 9 nucleotides matching TRBD1. Germline CDR1 is SGHTA and CDR2 is FQGNSA. The ends lost 4 bases at V and 6 bases at J; junction bases unmatched: 7. This CDR3 spans 15 amino acids.

The chain carries TRBV30 and TRBJ1-5; TRBD1 aligns across 9 bases. The junction had 4 bases not matched to a gene; V was cut back by 2 bases and J by 2 bases. Germline assignment: CDR1 GTSNPN and CDR2 SVGIG (reference sequence). The CDR3 contains 15 residues. The CDR3 DNA reads as TGTGCCTGGAGTAGGGGACAGGGTGGCAATCAGCCCCAGCATTTT. Its protein is CAWSRGQGGNQPQHF.

The chain uses TRBV12-5 and TRBJ2-3; 10 nucleotides match TRBD2. Trimming cost V 1 base and J 3 bases; bases outside gene matches: 7. The CDR3 spans 17 residues. Germline V gene lookup returns CDR1 LGHNT and CDR2 FRNRAP. The CDR3 loop reads CASGLGQRGGLTDTQYF. The CDR3 DNA is TGTGCTAGTGGTTTGGGCCAGCGGGGGGGCCTTACAGATACGCAGTATTTT.

The genes are TRBV5-6 and TRBJ2-2; D is unclear. Germline lookup yields CDR1 SGHDT and CDR2 YYEEEE. With 2 bases removed from V and 2 bases from J, the gap between germline ends came to 10 bases. The CDR3 runs 15 residues. DNA for the CDR3: TGTGCCAGCAGCTTCCCAGAACAAAACACCGGGGAGCTGTTTTTT. Amino acids: CASSFPEQNTGELFF.

The genes are TRBV7-2 and TRBJ2-7, with 12 positions matching TRBD2. Germline CDR1 is SGHTA and CDR2 is FQGNSA. V was clipped by 5 bases and J by 9 bases; unmatched bases: 11. This CDR3 comprises 15 residues. CDR3 in amino acids: CASSPRLAGDSGQYF. DNA for the CDR3: TGTGCCAGCAGCCCCCGACTAGCGGGAGATTCGGGGCAGTACTTC.

The chain uses TRBV30 and TRBJ2-7; 7 nucleotides agree with TRBD1. The CDR3 runs 13 residues. Germline CDR1 and CDR2: GTSNPN and SVGIG (reference sequence). Trimming removed 3 bases from V and 5 bases from J; junction bases left unmatched: 7. CDR3 protein: CAWRKPRGHEQYF. As DNA, the CDR3 is TGTGCCTGGAGAAAGCCAAGGGGGCACGAGCAGTACTTC.

This chain connects TRBV27 to TRBJ1-1, with D possibly TRBD1 on 5 matching bases. Looked up from germline, CDR1 is MNHEY and CDR2 is SMNVEV (reference sequence). The CDR3 runs 16 residues. V lost 2 bases and J 1 base, leaving 14 bases between the germline ends. CDR3 sequence reads: CASSLGWGGWNTEAFF. The CDR3 nucleotides read TGTGCCAGCAGTTTAGGGTGGGGGGGGTGGAACACTGAAGCTTTCTTT.

The chain combines TRBV7-2 with TRBJ1-5; D not resolved. The CDR3 covers 12 residues. CDR1 and CDR2 from the germline V gene are SGHTA and FQGNSA. V was clipped by 5 bases and J by 3 bases, with 5 bases between them. CDR3 amino acids: CASSLNNQPQHF. In DNA, the CDR3 is TGTGCCAGCAGCCTAAACAATCAGCCCCAGCATTTT.

This chain connects TRBV30 to TRBJ2-5, with 8 positions matching TRBD1. The junction had 3 bases not matched to a gene; V was cut back by 7 bases and J by 2 bases. There are 12 residues in the CDR3. Looked up from germline, CDR1 is GTSNPN and CDR2 is SVGIG (reference sequence). The CDR3 region is CALRQGQETQYF. CDR3 in DNA: TGTGCCTTAAGACAGGGGCAAGAGACCCAGTACTTC.

The chain combines TRBV30 with TRBJ1-6, with D perhaps matching TRBD1 (6 bases). Germline assignment: CDR1 GTSNPN and CDR2 SVGIG (reference sequence). The CDR3 totals 13 residues. Deletions cut 0 bases from V and 14 bases from J, with 14 bases between. CDR3: CAWSVRGGRTLHF. The CDR3 DNA is TGTGCCTGGAGTGTACGTGGGGGCCGGACCCTCCACTTT.